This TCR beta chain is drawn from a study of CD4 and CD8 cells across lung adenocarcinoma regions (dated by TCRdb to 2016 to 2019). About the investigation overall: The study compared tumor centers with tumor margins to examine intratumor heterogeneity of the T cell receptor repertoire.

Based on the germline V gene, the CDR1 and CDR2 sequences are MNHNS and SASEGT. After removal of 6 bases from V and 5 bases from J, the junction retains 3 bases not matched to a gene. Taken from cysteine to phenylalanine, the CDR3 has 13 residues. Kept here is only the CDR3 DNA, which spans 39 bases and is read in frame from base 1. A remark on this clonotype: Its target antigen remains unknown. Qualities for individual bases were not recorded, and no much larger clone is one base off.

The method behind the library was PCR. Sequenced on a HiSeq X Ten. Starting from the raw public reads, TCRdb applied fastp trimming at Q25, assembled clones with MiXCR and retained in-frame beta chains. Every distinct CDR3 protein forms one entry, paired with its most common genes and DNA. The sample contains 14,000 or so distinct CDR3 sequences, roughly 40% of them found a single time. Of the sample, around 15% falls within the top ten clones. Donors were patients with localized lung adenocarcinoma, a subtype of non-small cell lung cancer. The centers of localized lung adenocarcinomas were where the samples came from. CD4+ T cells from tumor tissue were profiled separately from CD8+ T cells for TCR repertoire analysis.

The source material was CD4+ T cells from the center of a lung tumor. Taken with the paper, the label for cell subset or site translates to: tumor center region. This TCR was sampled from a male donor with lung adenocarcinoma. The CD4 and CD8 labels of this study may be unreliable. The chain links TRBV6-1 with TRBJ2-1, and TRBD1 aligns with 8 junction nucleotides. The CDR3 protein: CASRDRGDNEQFF. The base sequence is TGTGCCAGCAGAGACAGGGGAGACAATGAGCAGTTCTTC.